This TCR beta chain was identified in a study of blood T cells in healthy people across ages. Study observations and caveats: CMV infection status of these donors was not known.

The donors, aged roughly 6 to 90, were healthy Caucasians from Russia. This clonotype has more than one count but fewer than ten. What it binds is unknown. One base away lies a much larger clone, so this may be a sequencing read error. Using a J-beta primer mix together with a sample-barcoded 5' primer, a second PCR was run for roughly 6 to 12 cycles. From the 5' RACE reads, TCRdb called clonotypes with MiXCR, one entry per CDR3 protein. The repertoire holds some 670,000 distinct CDR3 sequences, with more than 45% as singletons. This clonotype was sampled from a woman of 80 years or more in good health. Sequenced material: blood.

CDR3 region: CASSLAASYNEQYF. The CDR3, as DNA: TGTGCCAGCAGCCTAGCGGCCTCCTACAATGAGCAGTACTTC. The chain links TRBV12-3 or TRBV12-4 to TRBJ2-1; 7 positions match TRBD2. Judging by the DNA end, TRBJ2-7 fits better; the J call may be wrong. This CDR3 has 14 residues.